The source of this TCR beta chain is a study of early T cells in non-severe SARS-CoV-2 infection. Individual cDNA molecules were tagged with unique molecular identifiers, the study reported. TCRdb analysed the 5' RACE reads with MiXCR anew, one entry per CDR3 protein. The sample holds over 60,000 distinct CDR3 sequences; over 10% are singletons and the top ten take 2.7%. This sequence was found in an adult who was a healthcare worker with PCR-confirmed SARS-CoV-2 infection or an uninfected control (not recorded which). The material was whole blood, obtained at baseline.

The CDR3 reads CASRAHREKVGYTF. The CDR3 coding sequence is TGTGCCAGCAGGGCCCACAGGGAAAAGGTCGGCTACACCTTC. The chain combines TRBV6-2 or TRBV6-3 with TRBJ1-2; possibly TRBD1 for D (6 bases). The CDR3 has 14 residues. Germline loops: CDR1 MNHEY, CDR2 SVGEGT. V lost 6 bases, J lost 8 bases, and 19 bases lay in between.